This T cell receptor beta chain was identified during a study of blood T cell repertoires in COVID-19. The trim removed 4 bases at V and 8 bases at J, leaving 10 bases unmatched. Germline V gene lookup returns CDR1 KGHDR and CDR2 SFDVKD. There are 16 residues in the CDR3. Libraries were prepared by immunoSEQ multiplex PCR; TCRdb keeps only in-frame clonotypes and omits some of them. Seen here are tens of thousands of clones, 79% observed once, and the top ten hold under 4%. The origin of this receptor is a man aged 60-69 years with acute or convalescent COVID-19. The specimen sequenced was peripheral blood. The chain links TRBV24-1 to TRBJ2-1; 10 positions match TRBD1. The CDR3 is CATSDYGQGVYYEQFF. DNA of the CDR3: TGTGCCACCAGTGACTATGGACAGGGGGTTTACTATGAGCAGTTCTTC.